Following are 28 T cell receptor beta chains from one sample sequenced in a study of cytomegalovirus exposure and HLA in healthy donors. Primers included in the PCR were 60 Vbeta and 13 Jbeta primers. The protocol was immunoSEQ multiplex PCR, while the TCRdb copy is restricted to in-frame clones and leaves out a portion. The top ten hold 1% of the sample, which has roughly 180,000 clones, less than 85% seen once. Material: PBMCs. All receptors derive from a boy aged 2 to 10 in good health and CMV-seronegative.

There are a few counts of this clone. The J gene is TRBJ1-1, the V gene TRBV12-5; D not resolved. V dropped 4 bases and J dropped 7 bases, with 10 bases sitting between them. Looked up from germline, CDR1 is LGHNT and CDR2 is FRNRAP. The CDR3 covers 12 residues. CDR3 bases: TGTGCTAGTGGTTGGGAGGACGGTGAAGCTTTCTTT. Translation: CASGWEDGEAFF.

V and J are TRBV28 and TRBJ2-5; 8 bases fit TRBD2. The CDR3 runs to 15 residues. The junction had 8 bases not matched to a gene; V was cut back by 6 bases and J by 2 bases. Looked up from germline, CDR1 is MDHEN and CDR2 is SYDVKM. The CDR3 nucleotides read TGTGCCAGCAGCAGTATAGCGGGGCTACAAGAGACCCAGTACTTC. It yields the protein CASSSIAGLQETQYF.

The rearrangement links TRBV5-1 to TRBJ1-3, with 7 bases lining up with TRBD1. Per the germline V gene, CDR1 is SGHRS and CDR2 is YFSETQ. The CDR3 totals 15 residues. V lost 0 bases, J lost 4 bases, and 4 bases stayed unmatched. The CDR3 DNA follows: TGCGCCAGCAGCTTGGATACAGGGGCGGGAAACACCATATATTTT. Translation: CASSLDTGAGNTIYF.

This clone was seen just once. This rearrangement joins TRBV27 to TRBJ2-5; 8 positions agree with TRBD1. The CDR3 contains 14 residues. V lost 5 bases, J lost 5 bases, and 7 bases stayed unmatched. CDR1 and CDR2 from the germline V gene are MNHEY and SMNVEV (reference sequence). The CDR3 region is CASSPRGLLETQYF. CDR3 bases: TGTGCCAGCAGTCCCAGGGGGCTTCTGGAGACCCAGTACTTC.

This rearrangement joins TRBV6-4 to TRBJ1-1, with D maybe TRBD1 (5 bases). The V gene lost 3 bases and the J gene lost 4 bases, with 6 bases spanning the gap. In germline, CDR1 is MRHNA, CDR2 SNTAGT. The CDR3 loop spans 12 amino acids. The DNA for the CDR3 is TGTGCCAGCAGTGAAAGGGGCACTGAAGCTTTCTTT. Protein: CASSERGTEAFF.

This clone was counted between two and nine times. This chain connects TRBV7-8 to TRBJ2-1; TRBD2 matches 11 bases. CDR1 is SGHVS, CDR2 FQNEAQ, per germline. CDR3 length: 15 residues. With 5 bases clipped from V and 3 bases from J, the junction kept 3 bases outside the gene matches. The CDR3 loop is CASSVSGGVYNEQFF. The CDR3, as DNA: TGTGCCAGCAGCGTTAGCGGGGGGGTCTACAATGAGCAGTTCTTC.

The chain couples TRBV5-1 to TRBJ2-1; 7 nucleotides align to TRBD1. The V and J ends lost 1 base and 9 bases, in that order; junction bases with no gene match: 7. The CDR3 length is 14 residues. Germline-derived CDR1 and CDR2 are SGHRS and YFSETQ. CDR3: CASSLTGTEGEQFF. Here the CDR3 DNA reads TGCGCCAGCAGCTTGACGGGGACAGAGGGTGAGCAGTTCTTC.

The chain recombines TRBV29-1 with TRBJ2-3; D may be TRBD2 (6 bases). This CDR3 has 14 amino acids. Trimming cost V 3 bases and J 5 bases, with 15 bases left between them. The germline V gene has CDR1 SQVTM and CDR2 ANQGSEA. The CDR3 region has the DNA TGCAGCGTTGAGGCGGTAGCGGAGCGAGATACGCAGTATTTT. It is translated as CSVEAVAERDTQYF.

This chain uses TRBV11-3 with TRBJ2-2, with D possibly being TRBD1 (5 bases). This CDR3 is built from 14 residues. Germline CDR1 reads SGHNT; CDR2 reads YENEEA. Trimming took off 4 bases at V and 9 bases at J, with 15 bases between the two ends. The CDR3 DNA follows: TGTGCCAGCAGCTCGGGTACAGGCCCCCGGGAGCTGTTTTTT. Translating gives CASSSGTGPRELFF.

The genes are TRBV11-3 and TRBJ2-7; TRBD2 is a possible D gene (6 bases). The ends were cut back, 2 bases at V and 0 bases at J, with 14 bases in the middle. The CDR3 contains 16 residues. Germline-derived CDR1 and CDR2 are SGHNT and YENEEA. DNA of the CDR3: TGTGCCAGCAGCTTATCCGGGACTTCGACCTCCTACGAGCAGTACTTC. This encodes CASSLSGTSTSYEQYF. Based on the CDR3 plus reference TRBV11-3 and TRBJ2-7, the full variable domain is EAGVVQSPRYKIIEKKQPVAFWCNPISGHNTLYWYLQNLGQGPELLIRYENEEAVDDSQLPKDRFSAERLKGVDSTLKIQPAELGDSAVYLCASSLSGTSTSYEQYFGPGTRLTVT.

The CDR3 nucleotides are TGTGCCAGCAGACGACAGGGGGGGAATGAGCAGTTCTTC. It yields the protein CASRRQGGNEQFF. This rearrangement joins TRBV6-5 to TRBJ2-1; 9 bases are a match to TRBD1. V was pared by 6 bases and J by 7 bases, with 4 bases of the junction left unmatched. The CDR3 length is 13 residues. In germline, CDR1 is MNHEY, CDR2 SVGAGI.

The rearrangement joins TRBV15 to TRBJ1-2, with 7 bases identical to TRBD1. The CDR3 covers 16 residues. V shed 1 base, J shed 4 bases, and the junction held 9 bases outside the gene matches. Looked up from germline, CDR1 is LNHNV and CDR2 is YYDKDF (reference sequence). The CDR3 reads CATSRGTRGSIYGYTF. The CDR3 DNA sequence: TGTGCCACCAGCAGAGGGACCAGGGGGTCTATCTATGGCTACACCTTC.

The gene calls are TRBV6-6 and TRBJ1-6, with TRBD1 identical over 7 bases. There are 14 residues in the CDR3. J lost 9 bases, V lost 1 base, and 3 bases had no gene match. The germline CDR1 and CDR2 sequences are MNHNY and SVGAGI (reference sequence). For the CDR3, the DNA is TGTGCCAGCAGTTACTTACAGGGGACTTCACCCCTCCACTTT. Translated, it gives CASSYLQGTSPLHF.

V is TRBV5-5 and J is TRBJ2-4, with D maybe TRBD1 (5 bases). CDR1 is SGHKS and CDR2 is YYEKEE in the germline V gene (reference sequence). This CDR3 is 15 amino acids long. The ends were cut back, 5 bases at V and 7 bases at J, with 19 bases in the middle. As DNA, the CDR3 is TGTGCCAGCAGTTACATAATAGCAGGGTCTAACATTCAGTACTTC. Protein product: CASSYIIAGSNIQYF.

The V call is TRBV19, the J call TRBJ2-4; weak D call: TRBD1 (5 bases). V was pared by 3 bases and J by 0 bases, with 24 bases between. This CDR3 is 20 amino acids long. CDR1 LNHDA and CDR2 SQIVND come from the germline V gene (reference sequence). CDR3 nucleotides: TGTGCCAGTAGTATCGAACAGGCTAACCTCAATAACCTAGCCAAAAACATTCAGTACTTC. Its translation: CASSIEQANLNNLAKNIQYF.

This chain uses TRBV28 with TRBJ2-5; a possible D gene is TRBD1 (5 bases). This CDR3 comprises 13 residues. Germline-derived CDR1 and CDR2 are MDHEN and SYDVKM. The V gene lost 5 bases and the J gene lost 2 bases, with 9 bases spanning the gap. CDR3 sequence reads: CASSPDSQETQYF. The CDR3, as DNA: TGTGCCAGCAGTCCCGACAGTCAAGAGACCCAGTACTTC.

The CDR3 DNA sequence: TGTGCCAGCAGTAGGGACAGTGAGACCCAGTACTTC. It specifies CASSRDSETQYF. V and J are TRBV2 and TRBJ2-5, with 7 positions matching TRBD1. The junction had 2 bases not matched to a gene; V was cut back by 5 bases and J by 5 bases. Per germline, CDR1 SNHLY and CDR2 FYNNEI. This CDR3 has 12 amino acids.

The chain uses TRBV5-4 and TRBJ1-1, with 9 bases identical to TRBD1. V lost 1 base to trimming and J lost 7 bases; unmatched junction nucleotides: 5. CDR1 is SGHNT and CDR2 is YYREEE in the germline V gene (reference sequence). There are 14 residues in the CDR3. CDR3 bases: TGTGCCAGCAGCTTGCTGACAGGGGGGTATGAAGCTTTCTTT. This sequence encodes CASSLLTGGYEAFF.

This chain joins TRBV19 and TRBJ1-5; 12 bases map to TRBD1. This CDR3 region has 17 residues. V lost 3 bases to trimming and J lost 4 bases; unmatched junction nucleotides: 7. Germline CDR1 is LNHDA and CDR2 is SQIVND (reference sequence). This CDR3 reads CASSISGQGAVNQPQHF. CDR3 sequence (DNA): TGTGCCAGTAGTATTTCGGGACAGGGGGCGGTTAATCAGCCCCAGCATTTT. Together with reference TRBV19 and TRBJ1-5, the CDR3 gives the full variable domain: DGGITQSPKYLFRKEGQNVTLSCEQNLNHDAMYWYRQDPGQGLRLIYYSQIVNDFQKGDIAEGYSVSREKKESFPLTVTSAQKNPTAFYLCASSISGQGAVNQPQHFGDGTRLSIL.

This clone was found once. V gene TRBV2 combines with J gene TRBJ1-2; unclear D gene. The germline gives CDR1 SNHLY, CDR2 FYNNEI. The CDR3 length is 13 residues. V lost 7 bases to trimming and J lost 3 bases, with 12 bases between them. CDR3 sequence (DNA): TGTGCCAGCAAAAAGACACGAGACTATGGCTACACCTTC. Protein: CASKKTRDYGYTF.

The sample holds one count of this clone. This chain joins TRBV4-1 and TRBJ2-1, with D maybe TRBD1 (5 bases). The germline CDR1 and CDR2 sequences are MGHRA and YSYEKL. The CDR3 spans 17 residues. With 1 base removed from V and 4 bases from J, the gap between germline ends came to 17 bases. CDR3 sequence: CASSQVTSAGPYNEQFF. DNA of the CDR3: TGCGCCAGCAGCCAAGTTACGTCGGCAGGGCCTTACAATGAGCAGTTCTTC.

The V gene is TRBV11-2, the J gene TRBJ2-6; the D is unclear. The V end lost 2 bases, the J end lost 0 bases, and 8 bases lay between the germline ends. This CDR3 region has 16 residues. Germline V gene sequence: CDR1 SGHAT, CDR2 FQNNGV. CDR3 amino acids: CASSLLVGSGANVLTF. The DNA of the CDR3 is TGTGCCAGCAGCTTATTGGTCGGCTCTGGGGCCAACGTCCTGACTTTC. Supplemented by reference TRBV11-2 and TRBJ2-6, the full variable domain reads EAGVAQSPRYKIIEKRQSVAFWCNPISGHATLYWYQQILGQGPKLLIQFQNNGVVDDSQLPKDRFSAERLKGVDSTLKIQPAKLEDSAVYLCASSLLVGSGANVLTFGAGSRLTVL.

The V call is TRBV6-6, the J call TRBJ2-3, with a weak D call TRBD1 (5 bases). The V gene's germline CDR1 is MNHNY and CDR2 SVGAGI (reference sequence). This CDR3 contains 14 residues. The V end lost 3 bases, the J end lost 0 bases, and 7 bases lay between the germline ends. The CDR3 region is CASSYGASTDTQYF. DNA of the CDR3: TGTGCCAGCAGTTATGGGGCTAGCACAGATACGCAGTATTTT.

V usage is TRBV7-2 and J usage is TRBJ2-3; TRBD1 is a possible D gene (5 bases). Germline lookup yields CDR1 SGHTA and CDR2 FQGNSA. The CDR3 has 13 amino acids. The V end lost 11 bases, the J end lost 8 bases, and 20 bases lay between the germline ends. The CDR3 is CAGAARTLGTQYF. The CDR3, as DNA: TGTGCCGGGGCGGCACGCACCTTAGGTACGCAGTATTTT.

This sequence joins TRBV5-6 and TRBJ2-1; 10 bases map to TRBD1. After removal of 4 bases from V and 4 bases from J, the junction contained 5 bases not matched to a gene. The CDR3 spans 15 residues. Germline V gene sequence: CDR1 SGHDT, CDR2 YYEEEE. The CDR3 region is CASSDRDRGYNEQFF. In nucleotides, the CDR3 is TGTGCCAGCAGCGACCGGGACAGGGGATACAATGAGCAGTTCTTC.

The chain joins TRBV28 to TRBJ2-1, with TRBD2 matching 12 bases. There are 18 residues in the CDR3. Germline-derived CDR1 and CDR2 are MDHEN and SYDVKM. The junction had 9 bases not matched to a gene; V was cut back by 5 bases and J by 1 base. The CDR3 DNA sequence: TGTGCCAGCAGTAGGGGGCTAGCGGGAGGGAAGTCCTACAATGAGCAGTTCTTC. It yields the protein CASSRGLAGGKSYNEQFF.

J is TRBJ1-5 and V is TRBV6-5; the D gene is possibly TRBD1 (6 bases). Trimming took off 7 bases at V and 11 bases at J, with 21 bases between the two ends. The CDR3 runs to 14 residues. Germline V lookup: CDR1 MNHEY, CDR2 SVGAGI. The CDR3 loop is CASTLTNRDGSQHF. The CDR3 DNA follows: TGTGCCAGCACCTTAACAAACAGGGATGGGTCCCAGCATTTT.

The rearrangement links TRBV25-1 to TRBJ1-2; possibly TRBD1 for D (5 bases). The germline V gene has CDR1 MGHDK and CDR2 SYGVNS. Trimming pared 2 bases from V and 5 bases from J, leaving 9 bases between. CDR3 size: 13 residues. The CDR3 here is CASSEDSRYGYTF. Written as DNA, the CDR3 is TGTGCCAGCAGTGAAGACAGTAGGTATGGCTACACCTTC.